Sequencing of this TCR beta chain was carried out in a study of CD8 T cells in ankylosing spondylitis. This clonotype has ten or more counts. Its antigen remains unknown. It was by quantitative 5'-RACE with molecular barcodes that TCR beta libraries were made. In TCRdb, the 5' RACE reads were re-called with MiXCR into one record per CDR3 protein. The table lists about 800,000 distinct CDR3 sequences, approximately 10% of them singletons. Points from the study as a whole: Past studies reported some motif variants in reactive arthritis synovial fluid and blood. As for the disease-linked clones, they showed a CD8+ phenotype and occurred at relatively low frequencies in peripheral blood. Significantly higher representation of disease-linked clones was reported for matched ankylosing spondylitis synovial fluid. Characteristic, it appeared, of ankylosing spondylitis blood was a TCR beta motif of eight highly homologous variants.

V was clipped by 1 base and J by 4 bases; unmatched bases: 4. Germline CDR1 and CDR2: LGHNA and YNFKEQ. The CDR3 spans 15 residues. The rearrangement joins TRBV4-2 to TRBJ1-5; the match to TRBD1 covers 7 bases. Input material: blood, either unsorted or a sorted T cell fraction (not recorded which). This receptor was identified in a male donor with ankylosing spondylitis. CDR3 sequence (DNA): TGTGCCAGCAGCCAAGGGGGACAGTATAATCAGCCCCAGCATTTT. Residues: CASSQGGQYNQPQHF.